This T cell receptor (beta chain) was captured in a study of somatic mutations in cytotoxic T cells in rheumatoid arthritis. The wider study: Flow cytometry sorted some V beta antibody-stained T-cell populations to nearly 100% purity, V beta1+ cells among them being sequenced for TCRB.

Germline CDR1 and CDR2: SGDLS and YYNGEE. The CDR3 contains 14 residues. Trimming shortened V by 3 bases and J by 2 bases, and 11 bases separated the two germline ends. Profiling relied on immunoSEQ multiplex PCR, and the TCRdb table lists in-frame clones only, not all of them. The repertoire holds around 16,000 clones, approximately 79% seen once, with around 21% in the top ten. This TCR was sampled from an adult with rheumatoid arthritis. The sequenced material came from CD8+ T cells sorted from blood. The chain links TRBV9 to TRBJ1-1, with D possibly matching TRBD1 (6 bases). CDR3 amino acids: CASSALGGNTEAFF. The CDR3 DNA follows: TGTGCCAGCAGCGCGCTAGGGGGAAACACTGAAGCTTTCTTT.